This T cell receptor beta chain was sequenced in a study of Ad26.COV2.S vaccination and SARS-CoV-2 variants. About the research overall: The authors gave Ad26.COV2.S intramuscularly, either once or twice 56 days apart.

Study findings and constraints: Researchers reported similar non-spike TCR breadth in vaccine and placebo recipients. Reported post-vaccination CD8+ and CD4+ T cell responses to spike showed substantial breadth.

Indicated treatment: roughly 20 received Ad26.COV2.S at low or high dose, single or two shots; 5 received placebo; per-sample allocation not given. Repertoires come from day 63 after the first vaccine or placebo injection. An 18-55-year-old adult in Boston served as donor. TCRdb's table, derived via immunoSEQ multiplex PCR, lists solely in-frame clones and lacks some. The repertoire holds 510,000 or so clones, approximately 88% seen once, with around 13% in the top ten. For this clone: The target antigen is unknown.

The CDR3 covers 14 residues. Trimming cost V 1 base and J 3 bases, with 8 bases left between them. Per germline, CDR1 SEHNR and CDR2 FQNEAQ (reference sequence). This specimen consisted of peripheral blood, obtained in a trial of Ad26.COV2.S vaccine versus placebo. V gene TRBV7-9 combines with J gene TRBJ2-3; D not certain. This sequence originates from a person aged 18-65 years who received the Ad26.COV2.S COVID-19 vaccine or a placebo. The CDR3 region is CASSLDVGTDTQYF. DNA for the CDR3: TGTGCCAGCAGCTTAGACGTTGGAACAGATACGCAGTATTTT.